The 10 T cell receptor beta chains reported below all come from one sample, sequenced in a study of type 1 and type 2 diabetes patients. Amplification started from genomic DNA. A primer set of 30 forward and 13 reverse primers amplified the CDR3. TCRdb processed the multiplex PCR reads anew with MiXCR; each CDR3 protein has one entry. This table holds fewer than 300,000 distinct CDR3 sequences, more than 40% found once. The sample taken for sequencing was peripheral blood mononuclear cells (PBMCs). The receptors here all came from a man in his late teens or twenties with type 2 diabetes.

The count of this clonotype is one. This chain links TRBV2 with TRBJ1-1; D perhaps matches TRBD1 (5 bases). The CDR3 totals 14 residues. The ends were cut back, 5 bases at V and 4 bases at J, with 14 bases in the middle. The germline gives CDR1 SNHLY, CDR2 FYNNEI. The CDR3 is CASSSRDLGTEAFF. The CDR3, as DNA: TGTGCCAGCAGTTCGAGGGACTTGGGCACTGAAGCTTTCTTT.

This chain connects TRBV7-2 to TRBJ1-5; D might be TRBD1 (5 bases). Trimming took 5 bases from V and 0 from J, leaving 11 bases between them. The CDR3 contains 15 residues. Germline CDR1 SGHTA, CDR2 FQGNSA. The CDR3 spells CASSPEGYSNQPQHF. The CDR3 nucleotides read TGTGCCAGCAGCCCGGAGGGGTATAGCAATCAGCCCCAGCATTTT.

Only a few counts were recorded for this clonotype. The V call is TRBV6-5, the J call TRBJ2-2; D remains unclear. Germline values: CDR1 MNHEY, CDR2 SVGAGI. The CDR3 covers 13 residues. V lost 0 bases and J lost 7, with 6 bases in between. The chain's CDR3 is CASSYSENGELFF. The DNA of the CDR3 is TGTGCCAGCAGTTACTCAGAGAACGGGGAGCTGTTTTTT.

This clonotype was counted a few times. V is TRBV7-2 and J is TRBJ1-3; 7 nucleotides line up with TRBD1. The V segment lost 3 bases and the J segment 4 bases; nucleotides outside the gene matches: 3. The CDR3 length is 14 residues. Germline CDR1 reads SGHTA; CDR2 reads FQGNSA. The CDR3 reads CASSLGQTGNTIYF. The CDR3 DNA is TGTGCCAGCAGCTTGGGACAGACAGGAAACACCATATATTTT.

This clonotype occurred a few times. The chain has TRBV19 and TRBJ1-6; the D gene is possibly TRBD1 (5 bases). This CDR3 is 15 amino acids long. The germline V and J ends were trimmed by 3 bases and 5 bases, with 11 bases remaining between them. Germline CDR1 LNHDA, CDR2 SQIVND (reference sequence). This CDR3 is CASSIGGLHNSPLHF. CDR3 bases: TGTGCCAGTAGTATTGGGGGACTCCATAATTCACCCCTCCACTTT.

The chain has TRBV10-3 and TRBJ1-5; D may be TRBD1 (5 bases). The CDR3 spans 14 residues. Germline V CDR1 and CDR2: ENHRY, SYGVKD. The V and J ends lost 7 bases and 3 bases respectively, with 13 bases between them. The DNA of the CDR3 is TGTGCCATCATTGGACACCGGATCAATCAGCCCCAGCATTTT. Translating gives CAIIGHRINQPQHF.

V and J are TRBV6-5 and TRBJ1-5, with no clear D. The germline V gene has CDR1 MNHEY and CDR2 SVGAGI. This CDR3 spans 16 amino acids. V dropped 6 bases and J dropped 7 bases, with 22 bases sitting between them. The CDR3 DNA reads TGTGCCAGCAGCCGGGCCGCTGTTGCTGACGGGCAGCCCCAGCATTTT. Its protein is CASSRAAVADGQPQHF.

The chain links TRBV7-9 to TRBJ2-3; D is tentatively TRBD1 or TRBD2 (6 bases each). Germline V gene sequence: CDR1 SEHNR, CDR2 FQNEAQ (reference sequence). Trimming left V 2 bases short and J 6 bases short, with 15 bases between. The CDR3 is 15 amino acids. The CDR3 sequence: CASSLTGTLTDTQYF. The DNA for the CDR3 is TGTGCCAGCAGCTTAACAGGGACTCTCACGGATACGCAGTATTTT.

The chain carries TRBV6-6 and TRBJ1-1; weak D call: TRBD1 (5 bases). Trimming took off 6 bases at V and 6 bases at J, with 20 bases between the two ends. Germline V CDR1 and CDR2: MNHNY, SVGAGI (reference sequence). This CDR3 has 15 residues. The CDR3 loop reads CASSSQLGVGAEAFF. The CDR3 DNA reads TGTGCCAGCAGCTCTCAATTGGGGGTGGGTGCTGAAGCTTTCTTT.

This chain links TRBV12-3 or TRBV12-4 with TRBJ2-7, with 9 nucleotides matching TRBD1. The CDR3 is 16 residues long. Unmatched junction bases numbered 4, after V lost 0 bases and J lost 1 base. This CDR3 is CASSLAGGQGSYEQYF. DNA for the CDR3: TGTGCCAGCAGTTTAGCGGGGGGACAGGGTTCCTACGAGCAGTACTTC.